The entry below describes one T cell receptor beta chain. This sample was taken from a study of cytomegalovirus exposure and HLA in healthy donors. The V segment lost 5 bases and the J segment 5 bases; nucleotides outside the gene matches: 3. Germline CDR1 MDHEN, CDR2 SYDVKM. The CDR3 covers 14 residues. Amplification used 60 Vbeta primers and 13 Jbeta primers. Only in-frame clones appear in the TCRdb table, and some are missing; sequencing was by immunoSEQ multiplex PCR. The table includes about 140,000 clones, 76% detected once. The sequence derives from a woman between 35 and 50 years old in good health and CMV-seronegative. The sample was PBMCs. The chain uses TRBV28 and TRBJ1-5, with 10 bases identical to TRBD1. The CDR3 sequence: CASSRDRGDQPQHF. As DNA, the CDR3 is TGTGCCAGCAGTCGGGACAGGGGAGATCAGCCCCAGCATTTT.